The next 8 T cell receptor beta chains were all read from a single sample in a study of cytomegalovirus exposure and HLA in healthy donors. The study ran its PCR with 60 Vbeta and 13 Jbeta primers. Generated by immunoSEQ multiplex PCR, the TCRdb table keeps only in-frame clones and is missing some. The table shows 150,000 to 250,000 clones, with around 79% occurring only once. The sequenced sample consisted of PBMCs. The receptors originated from a girl between 5 and 17 years old in good health and CMV-seropositive.

The V and J genes are TRBV6-1 and TRBJ1-2; D is possibly TRBD1 (5 bases). Looked up from germline, CDR1 is MNHNS and CDR2 is SASEGT. CDR3 length: 12 residues. V lost 11 bases, J lost 2 bases, and 12 bases lay in between. The CDR3 is CAVAGGNYGYTF. In nucleotides, the CDR3 is TGTGCCGTCGCGGGGGGGAACTATGGCTACACCTTC.

This sequence joins TRBV2 and TRBJ2-1; 11 bases match TRBD2. V shed 7 bases, J shed 2 bases, and the junction held 4 bases outside the gene matches. CDR3 size: 15 residues. In germline, CDR1 is SNHLY, CDR2 FYNNEI. This CDR3 reads CASIPTSGAYNEQFF. DNA for the CDR3: TGTGCCAGCATTCCGACTAGCGGGGCCTACAATGAGCAGTTCTTC.

The chain links TRBV1 to TRBJ2-5; the tabulated D call, TRBD2, remains unverified against the DNA. TRBV1 is given as a pseudogene. The CDR3 totals 17 residues. In nucleotides, the CDR3 is TGCACCAGCAGCCGCCGCGGGACTAGGGTGTTGGGAGAGACCCAGTACTTC. It is translated as CTSSRRGTRVLGETQYF.

The chain uses TRBV28 and TRBJ2-7; 10 bases agree with TRBD1. Trimming cost V 4 bases and J 3 bases; bases outside gene matches: 3. Germline V gene sequence: CDR1 MDHEN, CDR2 SYDVKM. The CDR3 has 14 residues. The CDR3 bases are TGTGCCAGCAGTTCCGGGACAGGGGTCTACGAGCAGTACTTC. Encoded protein: CASSSGTGVYEQYF. The full variable domain, completed using reference TRBV28 and TRBJ2-7, is DVKVTQSSRYLVKRTGEKVFLECVQDMDHENMFWYRQDPGLGLRLIYFSYDVKMKEKGDIPEGYSVSREKKERFSLILESASTNQTSMYLCASSSGTGVYEQYFGPGTRLTVT.

The gene calls are TRBV13 and TRBJ2-3; D may be TRBD2 (6 bases). V gave up 8 bases and J gave up 0 bases, with 24 bases separating them. Germline loops: CDR1 PRHDT, CDR2 FYEKMQ (reference sequence). This CDR3 spans 18 amino acids. For the CDR3, the DNA is TGTGCCAGCTCTGGGGCATGGCGGGGTATAACTAGCACAGATACGCAGTATTTT. Translating gives CASSGAWRGITSTDTQYF.

The chain employs TRBV11-3 and TRBJ2-7; D gene unclear. From germline, CDR1 is SGHNT and CDR2 YENEEA. Trimming took off 2 bases at V and 6 bases at J, with 11 bases between the two ends. This CDR3 is 13 amino acids long. CDR3 in amino acids: CASSLLSGSEQYF. As DNA, the CDR3 is TGTGCCAGCAGCTTACTGTCGGGTTCCGAGCAGTACTTC.

V and J are TRBV10-3 and TRBJ2-3, with unresolved D. CDR1 is ENHRY, CDR2 SYGVKD, per germline. Trimming took off 10 bases at V and 6 bases at J, with 17 bases between the two ends. The CDR3 has 13 amino acids. CDR3 in DNA: TGTGCCAGTAAGACCCGGGTGGAGGATACGCAGTATTTT. Amino acids: CASKTRVEDTQYF.

V and J are TRBV5-1 and TRBJ1-2, with D tentatively TRBD1 (5 bases). The V and J ends lost 0 bases and 6 bases respectively, with 12 bases between them. Germline values: CDR1 SGHRS, CDR2 YFSETQ. This CDR3 is built from 14 residues. CDR3 in amino acids: CASSLAGPGDGYTF. CDR3 DNA: TGCGCCAGCAGCTTGGCGGGCCCGGGGGATGGCTACACCTTC.